The T cell receptor (beta chain) described here comes from a study of identical twins. A universal primer site was incorporated via template switching, and the cDNA contained unique molecular identifiers. TCRdb re-derived calls from the 5' RACE reads in MiXCR, one entry per CDR3 protein. This sample carries around 1.7 million distinct CDR3 sequences, under 35% of them seen once, and the ten largest clones take 0.27%. Sequencing was performed on cord blood. This TCR derives from a newborn girl in good health.

CDR3 residues: CASSLTTGLAGRVEQFF. CDR3 in DNA: TGTGCCAGCAGCTTAACTACCGGACTAGCGGGGCGAGTTGAGCAGTTCTTC. This chain connects TRBV7-2 to TRBJ2-1; TRBD2 agrees at 12 bases. Germline CDR1 reads SGHTA; CDR2 reads FQGNSA. Unmatched junction bases numbered 11, after V lost 2 bases and J lost 9 bases. The CDR3 totals 17 residues.